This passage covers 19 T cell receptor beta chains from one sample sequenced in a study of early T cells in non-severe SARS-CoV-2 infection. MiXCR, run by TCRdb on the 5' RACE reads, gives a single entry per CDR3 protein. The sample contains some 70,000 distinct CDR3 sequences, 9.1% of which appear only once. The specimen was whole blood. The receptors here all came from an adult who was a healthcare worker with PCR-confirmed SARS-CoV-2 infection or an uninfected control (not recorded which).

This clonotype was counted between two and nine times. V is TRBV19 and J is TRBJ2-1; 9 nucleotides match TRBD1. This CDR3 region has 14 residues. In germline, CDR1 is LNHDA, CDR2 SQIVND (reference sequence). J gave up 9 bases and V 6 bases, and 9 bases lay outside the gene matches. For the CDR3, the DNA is TGTGCCAGTAGCGACCGGACAGGGGTCCCTGAGCAGTTCTTC. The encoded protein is CASSDRTGVPEQFF.

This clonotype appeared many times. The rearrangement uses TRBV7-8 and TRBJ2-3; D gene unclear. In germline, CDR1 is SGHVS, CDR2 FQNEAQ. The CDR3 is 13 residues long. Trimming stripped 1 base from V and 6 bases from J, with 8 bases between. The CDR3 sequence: CASSLEWLDTQYF. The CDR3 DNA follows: TGTGCCAGCAGCTTAGAATGGTTGGATACGCAGTATTTT.

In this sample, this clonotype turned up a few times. The DNA for the CDR3 is TGTGCCAGCAGTGCGGGACCCTACGAGCAGTACTTC. Its translation: CASSAGPYEQYF. The genes are TRBV12-3 or TRBV12-4 and TRBJ2-7, with a possible D match to TRBD2 (6 bases). V was shortened by 5 bases and J by 2 bases, with 7 bases between the two germline ends. The CDR3 contains 12 residues.

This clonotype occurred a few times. The CDR3 nucleotides read TGCAGTGCTAGAGTTCAGGGGACCGAGACCCAGTACTTC. It encodes CSARVQGTETQYF. This chain links TRBV20-1 with TRBJ2-5; a possible D gene is TRBD1 (6 bases). Trimming shortened V by 1 base and J by 5 bases, and 11 bases separated the two germline ends. Germline V gene sequence: CDR1 DFQATT, CDR2 SNEGSKA (reference sequence). The CDR3 is 13 amino acids.

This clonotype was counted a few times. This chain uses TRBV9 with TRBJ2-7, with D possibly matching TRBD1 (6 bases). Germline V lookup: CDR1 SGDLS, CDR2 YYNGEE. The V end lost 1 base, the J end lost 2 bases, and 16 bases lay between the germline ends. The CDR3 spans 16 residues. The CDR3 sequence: CASSVMGSGAAYEQYF. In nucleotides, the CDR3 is TGTGCCAGCAGCGTAATGGGATCAGGGGCCGCCTACGAGCAGTACTTC.

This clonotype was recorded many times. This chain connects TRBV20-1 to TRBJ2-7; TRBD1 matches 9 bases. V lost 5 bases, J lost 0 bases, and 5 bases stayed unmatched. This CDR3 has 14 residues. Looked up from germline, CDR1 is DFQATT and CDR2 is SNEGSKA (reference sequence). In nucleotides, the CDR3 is TGCAGTGCTCAGATGACAGGGGGCTCCTACGAGCAGTACTTC. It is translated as CSAQMTGGSYEQYF.

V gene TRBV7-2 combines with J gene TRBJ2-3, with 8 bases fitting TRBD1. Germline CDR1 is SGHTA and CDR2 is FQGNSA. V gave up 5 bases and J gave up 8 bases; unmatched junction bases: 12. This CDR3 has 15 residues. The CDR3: CASSPRDRWAGTQYF. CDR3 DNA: TGTGCCAGCAGCCCGCGGGACAGGTGGGCAGGTACGCAGTATTTT. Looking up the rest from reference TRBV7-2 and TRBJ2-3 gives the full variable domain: GAGVSQSPSNKVTEKGKDVELRCDPISGHTALYWYRQSLGQGLEFLIYFQGNSAPDKSGLPSDRFSAERTGGSVSTLTIQRTQQEDSAVYLCASSPRDRWAGTQYFGPGTRLTVL.

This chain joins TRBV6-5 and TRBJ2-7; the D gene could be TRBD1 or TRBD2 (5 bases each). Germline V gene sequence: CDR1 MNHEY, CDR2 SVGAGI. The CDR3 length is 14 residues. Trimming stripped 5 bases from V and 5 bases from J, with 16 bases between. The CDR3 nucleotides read TGTGCCAGCAGTCTCGGGGCCCCTCGCAACGAGCAGTACTTC. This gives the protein CASSLGAPRNEQYF.

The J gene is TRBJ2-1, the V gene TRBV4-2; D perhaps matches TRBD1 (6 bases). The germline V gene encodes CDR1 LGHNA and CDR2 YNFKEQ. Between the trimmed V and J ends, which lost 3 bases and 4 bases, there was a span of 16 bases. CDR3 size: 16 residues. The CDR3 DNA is TGTGCCAGCAGCCAGCCGGGACATCCTTTTTACAATGAGCAGTTCTTC. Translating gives CASSQPGHPFYNEQFF.

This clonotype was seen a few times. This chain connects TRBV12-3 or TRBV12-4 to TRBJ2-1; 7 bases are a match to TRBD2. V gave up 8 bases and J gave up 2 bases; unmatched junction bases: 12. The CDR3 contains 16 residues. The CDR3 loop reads CASRPGASGTYNEQFF. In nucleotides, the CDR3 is TGTGCCAGCCGCCCTGGGGCTAGCGGAACCTACAATGAGCAGTTCTTC.

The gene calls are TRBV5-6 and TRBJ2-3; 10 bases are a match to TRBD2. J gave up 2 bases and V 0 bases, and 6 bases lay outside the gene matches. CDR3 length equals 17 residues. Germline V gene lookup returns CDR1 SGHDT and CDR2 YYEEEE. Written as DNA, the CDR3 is TGTGCCAGCAGCTTGGGGCTAGCGGGAGATAACACAGATACGCAGTATTTT. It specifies CASSLGLAGDNTDTQYF.

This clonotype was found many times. Here the CDR3 DNA reads TGTGCCAGCAGTCCCACAGGGCCCTACGAGCAGTACTTC. Translating it yields CASSPTGPYEQYF. V gene TRBV5-6 combines with J gene TRBJ2-7, with D perhaps TRBD1 (6 bases). The CDR3 sequence is 13 residues long. Looked up from germline, CDR1 is SGHDT and CDR2 is YYEEEE. Trimming shortened V by 5 bases and J by 2 bases, and 11 bases separated the two germline ends.

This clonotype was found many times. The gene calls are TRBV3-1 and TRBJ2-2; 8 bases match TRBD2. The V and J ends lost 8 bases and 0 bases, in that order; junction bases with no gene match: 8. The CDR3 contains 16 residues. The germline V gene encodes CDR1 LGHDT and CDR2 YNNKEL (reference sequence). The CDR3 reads CASALAVKANTGELFF. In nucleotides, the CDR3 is TGTGCCAGCGCACTAGCGGTGAAAGCGAACACCGGGGAGCTGTTTTTT.

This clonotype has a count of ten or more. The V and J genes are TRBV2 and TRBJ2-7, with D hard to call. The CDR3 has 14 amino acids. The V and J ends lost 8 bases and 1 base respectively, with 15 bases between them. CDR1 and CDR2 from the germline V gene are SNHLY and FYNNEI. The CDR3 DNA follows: TGTGCCAGCGGCTTCGTTGGGAATTCCTACGAGCAGTACTTC. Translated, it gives CASGFVGNSYEQYF.

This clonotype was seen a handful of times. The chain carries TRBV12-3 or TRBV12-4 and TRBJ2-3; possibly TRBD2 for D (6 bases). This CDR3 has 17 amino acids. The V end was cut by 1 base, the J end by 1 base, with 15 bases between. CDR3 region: CASSLEEGLGGTDTQYF. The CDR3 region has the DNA TGTGCCAGCAGTTTAGAGGAGGGACTGGGGGGCACAGATACGCAGTATTTT.

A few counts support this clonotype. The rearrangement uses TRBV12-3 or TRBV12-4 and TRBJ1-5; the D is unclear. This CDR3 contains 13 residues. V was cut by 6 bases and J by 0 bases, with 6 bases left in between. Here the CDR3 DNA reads TGTGCCAGCAGACAGTATAGCAATCAGCCCCAGCATTTT. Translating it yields CASRQYSNQPQHF.

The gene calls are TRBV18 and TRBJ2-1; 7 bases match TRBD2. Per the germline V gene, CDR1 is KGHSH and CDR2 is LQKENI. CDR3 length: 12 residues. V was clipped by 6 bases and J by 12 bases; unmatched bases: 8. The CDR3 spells CASSEREGGQFF. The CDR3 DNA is TGTGCCAGCTCGGAGCGGGAAGGTGGGCAGTTCTTC.

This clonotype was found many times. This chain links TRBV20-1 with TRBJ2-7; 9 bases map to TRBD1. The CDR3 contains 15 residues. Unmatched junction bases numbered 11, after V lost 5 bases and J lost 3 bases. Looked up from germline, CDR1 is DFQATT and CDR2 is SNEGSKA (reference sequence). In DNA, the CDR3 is TGCAGTGCTTCCGGGACAGGGACCGATTTCTACGAGCAGTACTTC. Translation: CSASGTGTDFYEQYF.

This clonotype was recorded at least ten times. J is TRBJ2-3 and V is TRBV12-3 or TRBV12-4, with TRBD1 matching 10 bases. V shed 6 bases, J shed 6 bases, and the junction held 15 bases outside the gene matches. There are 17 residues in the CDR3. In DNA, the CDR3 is TGTGCCAGCAGCCCCAACCGGGACAGGGGTGGCTCCGATACGCAGTATTTT. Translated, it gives CASSPNRDRGGSDTQYF.